The subject of this entry is one T cell receptor beta chain. It lacks a known antigen. Nothing much larger sits one base from this clone, and base qualities are not available. The CDR3 measures 14 amino acids from cysteine to phenylalanine. This entry keeps only the CDR3 DNA: 42 bases, framed from base 1. According to the germline V gene (reference sequence), CDR1 reads SGHKS and CDR2 reads YYEKEE. The junction carries 20 bases between V and J, which are trimmed by 6 bases and 8 bases respectively. This entry comes from a study of OX40 agonist ivuxolimab in advanced cancers. About the full investigation: Ivuxolimab was a fully human IgG2 agonistic monoclonal antibody targeting the costimulatory receptor OX40 (CD134). Intravenous ivuxolimab was administered to patients every 2 weeks at six dose levels: 0.01, 0.1, 0.3, 1.5, 3 and 10 mg/kg. Of the approximately 54 patients in dose escalation, about 20 had hepatocellular carcinoma, roughly 15 had melanoma, 9 had renal cell carcinoma and 9 had head and neck cancer. In the dose-escalation cohort, more than 75% of patients were male, and the mean age was approximately 60 years, with a range of roughly 20 to 85. Patients were allowed to have had prior anti-PD-1, anti-PD-L1 or anti-CTLA-4 therapy, and 40% of the dose-escalation patients had previously received checkpoint inhibitors. Partial responses were achieved by three dose-escalation patients, of whom one had hepatocellular carcinoma and two had cutaneous melanoma. The point of sequencing TCRbeta in the periphery was to test whether ivuxolimab changed TCR sequence diversity and drove clonal T-cell expansion. The monotherapy dose-escalation portion (N of about 50 patients) of the phase I ivuxolimab trial is reported in the paper.

The trial excluded patients who had a history of autoimmune disease or were on systemic immunosuppression. Peripheral blood for TCR sequencing was drawn from every dose cohort at baseline, at cycle 4 day 1 and at cycle 7 day 1. The samples were taken from a phase I, first-in-human, multicenter, open-label dose-escalation trial of ivuxolimab. The trial enrolled adults with locally advanced or metastatic head and neck squamous cell, hepatocellular, melanoma or renal cell carcinoma. Before TCR sequencing, CD4+ and CD8+ T cells were separately sorted from peripheral blood. Genomic DNA was extracted from sorted cells for sequencing of the TCRbeta CDR3 region. The immunoSEQ Assay was used to sequence the TCRbeta CDR3 regions. TCRdb mirrors the immuneACCESS table, restricted to in-frame sequences. Some clones are absent from its copies; in checked studies, under half trace to an unresolved V gene, and the reason for the others is unknown. For this sample the table gives about 58,000 clones, of which 86% were detected only once. The leading ten clones occupy around 1% of the sample.

The paper as a whole reports these results and caveats: Low levels of normalized T-cell clonal expansion were also shown by some nonresponding patients. The antigen specificity of the clonally expanded peripheral T cells was not determined. After ivuxolimab, CD8+ T cells had more expanded clones than CD4+ T cells on average. In the 0.1-3.0 mg/kg groups, partial responders had among the lowest normalized peripheral clonal expansion, particularly in CD8+ T cells. At doses from 0.1 to 3.0 mg/kg, clonal expansion was seen in both CD4+ and CD8+ blood T cells between baseline and week 6.

The receptor's source is an adult with an advanced solid tumor such as melanoma, head and neck, liver or kidney cancer. The sequence joins TRBV5-5 to TRBJ1-2; no D gene call is confident. The sample here was CD4+ or CD8+ T cells sorted from blood, taken in a trial of the OX40 agonist ivuxolimab. The CDR3 sequence is CASNLPLGPEGYTF. The bases are TGTGCCAGCAATTTACCTCTCGGGCCGGAGGGCTACACCTTC.